This T cell receptor (beta chain) was sequenced in a study of shared clonotypes between healthy human individuals. The overall study: Per-donor plates numbered three CD4 naive, three CD4 memory, two CD8 naive and one CD8 memory. The study, taken as a whole, reports: What limited the represented genetic and exposure-history diversity was the small number of donors.

This clone has just a few counts. Its antigen is unidentified. The same CDR3 is also encoded by other DNA sequences in this sample. The repertoire was sequenced with immunoSEQ multiplex PCR; TCRdb's copy has only in-frame clones and lacks some. The sample shows 950,000 to 1,300,000 clones, about 75% of them seen only once. The CDR3 has 13 residues. CDR1 is SGHTA, CDR2 FQGNSA, per germline. Trimming pared 3 bases from V and 5 bases from J, leaving 10 bases between. V gene TRBV7-2 combines with J gene TRBJ1-1, with D possibly matching TRBD1 (6 bases). The receptor was derived from a man aged 18 to 30 in good health. The sequencing sample was made of memory CD4+ T cells sorted from blood. Sample subset: CD45RA-negative fraction. CDR3 in amino acids: CASSLEQGTEAFF. CDR3 DNA: TGTGCCAGCAGCTTGGAGCAGGGGACTGAAGCTTTCTTT.